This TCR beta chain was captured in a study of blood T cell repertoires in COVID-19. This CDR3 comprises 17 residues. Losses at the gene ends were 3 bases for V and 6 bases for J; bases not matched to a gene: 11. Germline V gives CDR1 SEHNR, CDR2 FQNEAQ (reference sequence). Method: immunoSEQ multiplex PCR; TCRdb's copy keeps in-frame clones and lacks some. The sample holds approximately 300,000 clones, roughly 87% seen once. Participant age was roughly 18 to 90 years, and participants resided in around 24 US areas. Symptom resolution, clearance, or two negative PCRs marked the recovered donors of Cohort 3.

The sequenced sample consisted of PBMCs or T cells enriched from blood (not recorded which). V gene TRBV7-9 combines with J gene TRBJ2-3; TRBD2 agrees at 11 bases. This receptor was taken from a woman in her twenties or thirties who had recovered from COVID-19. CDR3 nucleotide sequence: TGTGCCAGCAGCTTGACTAGCGGGGCCCGACAGTCTGATACGCAGTATTTT. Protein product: CASSLTSGARQSDTQYF.